A single sample gave rise to the 29 T cell receptor beta chains below, sequenced in a study of cytomegalovirus exposure and HLA in healthy donors. The PCR made use of 60 Vbeta and 13 Jbeta primers. Generated by immunoSEQ multiplex PCR, the TCRdb table keeps only in-frame clones and is missing some. The table lists hundreds of thousands of clones, 75% to 90% of them singletons, with over 0.95% in the top ten. The sample comprised PBMCs. The source of these receptors is a young woman in good health and CMV-seronegative.

This chain links TRBV19 with TRBJ2-3, with 7 positions matching TRBD1. CDR1 and CDR2 (germline): LNHDA, SQIVND (reference sequence). This CDR3 spans 16 amino acids. J gave up 3 bases and V 3 bases, and 9 bases lay outside the gene matches. This chain's CDR3 is CASSIRTGLGTDTQYF. The CDR3 coding sequence is TGTGCCAGTAGTATCCGGACAGGCCTGGGGACAGATACGCAGTATTTT.

This rearrangement joins TRBV19 to TRBJ1-5; possible D gene TRBD1, 5 bases. V dropped 3 bases and J dropped 4 bases, with 13 bases sitting between them. The V gene's germline CDR1 is LNHDA and CDR2 SQIVND (reference sequence). The CDR3 is 15 amino acids. The CDR3 here is CASSISQGRNQPQHF. For the CDR3, the DNA is TGTGCCAGTAGTATTAGCCAGGGCAGGAATCAGCCCCAGCATTTT.

This clone occurred once. The CDR3 loop reads CASRPQAGGRGNEQFF. CDR3 nucleotides: TGTGCCAGCAGACCTCAAGCGGGGGGCAGGGGAAATGAGCAGTTCTTC. V usage is TRBV11-2 and J usage is TRBJ2-1, with TRBD2 identical over 9 bases. Trimming cost V 6 bases and J 7 bases; bases outside gene matches: 13. Germline values: CDR1 SGHAT, CDR2 FQNNGV. This CDR3 has 16 amino acids. Based on the CDR3 plus reference TRBV11-2 and TRBJ2-1, the full variable domain is EAGVAQSPRYKIIEKRQSVAFWCNPISGHATLYWYQQILGQGPKLLIQFQNNGVVDDSQLPKDRFSAERLKGVDSTLKIQPAKLEDSAVYLCASRPQAGGRGNEQFFGPGTRLTVL.

The J gene is TRBJ2-7, the V gene TRBV19, with 10 bases that match TRBD2. Germline V gives CDR1 LNHDA, CDR2 SQIVND (reference sequence). The ends lost 5 bases at V and 3 bases at J; junction bases unmatched: 10. The CDR3 loop spans 16 amino acids. For the CDR3, the DNA is TGTGCCAGTAGTCCCAGGACTAGCGGAGCTTACTACGAGCAGTACTTC. Encoded protein: CASSPRTSGAYYEQYF.

CDR3 loop: CASSLALAGRPYNSPLHF. For the CDR3, the DNA is TGTGCCAGCAGCTTAGCGCTAGCAGGGAGGCCCTATAATTCACCCCTCCACTTT. The V and J genes are TRBV7-7 and TRBJ1-6; D may be TRBD1 (5 bases). CDR1 and CDR2 from the germline V gene are SSHAT and FNYEAQ (reference sequence). V was cut by 0 bases and J by 2 bases, with 14 bases left in between. This CDR3 has 18 amino acids.

J is TRBJ2-1 and V is TRBV2; TRBD2 is a possible D gene (7 bases). CDR3 length: 16 residues. Germline CDR1 and CDR2: SNHLY and FYNNEI. Trimming pared 6 bases from V and 7 bases from J, leaving 22 bases between. CDR3 protein: CASRLLRGALGNEQFF. The CDR3 DNA sequence: TGTGCCAGCAGATTACTACGGGGGGCCCTGGGAAATGAGCAGTTCTTC. The variable domain in full, completed from reference TRBV2 and TRBJ2-1, reads EPEVTQTPSHQVTQMGQEVILRCVPISNHLYFYWYRQILGQKVEFLVSFYNNEISEKSEIFDDQFSVERPDGSNFTLKIRSTKLEDSAMYFCASRLLRGALGNEQFFGPGTRLTVL.

The chain recombines TRBV2 with TRBJ2-1; TRBD2 matches 12 bases. V lost 4 bases and J lost 6; bases outside the gene matches: 19. The CDR3 length is 20 residues. From germline, CDR1 is SNHLY and CDR2 FYNNEI. As DNA, the CDR3 is TGTGCCAGCAGTGGGGGATTCTGGGCTAGCGGGAGGGAACCAACCAATGAGCAGTTCTTC. Translation: CASSGGFWASGREPTNEQFF.

This clone was recorded only once. This rearrangement joins TRBV7-8 to TRBJ2-1; TRBD2 agrees at 10 bases. The germline V gene has CDR1 SGHVS and CDR2 FQNEAQ. The CDR3 totals 16 residues. V shed 5 bases, J shed 7 bases, and the junction held 11 bases outside the gene matches. The CDR3 protein is CASSQAASGSANEQFF. CDR3 DNA: TGTGCCAGCAGCCAGGCGGCTAGCGGGAGCGCAAATGAGCAGTTCTTC.

The V gene is TRBV18, the J gene TRBJ2-7; the D gene is possibly TRBD1 (6 bases). There are 14 residues in the CDR3. CDR1 KGHSH and CDR2 LQKENI come from the germline V gene. V shed 6 bases and J shed 7 bases, with 19 bases lying between them. CDR3: CASSQGTGSREQYF. The CDR3 DNA sequence: TGTGCCAGCTCCCAAGGAACAGGGAGCAGGGAGCAGTACTTC.

The V gene is TRBV2, the J gene TRBJ2-5; D possibly corresponds to TRBD2 (6 bases). This CDR3 is 14 amino acids long. V dropped 6 bases and J dropped 7 bases, with 18 bases sitting between them. Germline V gene lookup returns CDR1 SNHLY and CDR2 FYNNEI. CDR3 coding DNA: TGTGCCAGCAGGGGTAGCGGAGCCCGTGCGACCCAGTACTTC. Translating it yields CASRGSGARATQYF.

J is TRBJ1-6 and V is TRBV10-3; TRBD1 is a possible D gene (6 bases). The CDR3 covers 14 residues. The V end was cut by 3 bases, the J end by 11 bases, with 14 bases between. Germline V gives CDR1 ENHRY, CDR2 SYGVKD. The CDR3 DNA reads TGTGCCATCAGTGATCTTACAGGGCTAACACCCCTCCACTTT. This encodes CAISDLTGLTPLHF.

This sequence joins TRBV11-3 and TRBJ2-5, with 8 positions matching TRBD2. The germline V gene has CDR1 SGHNT and CDR2 YENEEA. Trimming at V came to 4 bases and at J to 5 bases, leaving 9 bases not matched to a gene. The CDR3 totals 15 residues. The CDR3 reads CASSSDSGTRETQYF. The CDR3 DNA follows: TGTGCCAGCAGCTCAGATAGCGGGACCAGGGAGACCCAGTACTTC.

This chain uses TRBV18 with TRBJ2-7, with TRBD1 identical over 9 bases. CDR1 and CDR2 from the germline V gene are KGHSH and LQKENI. CDR3 size: 15 residues. J was trimmed by 1 base and V by 6 bases; bases with no gene match: 7. In DNA, the CDR3 is TGTGCCAGCTCGTCCCGGGACAGGGCATCCTACGAGCAGTACTTC. Protein: CASSSRDRASYEQYF. Complete variable domain (other parts from reference TRBV18 and TRBJ2-7): NAGVMQNPRHLVRRRGQEARLRCSPMKGHSHVYWYRQLPEEGLKFMVYLQKENIIDESGMPKERFSAEFPKEGPSILRIQQVVRGDSAAYFCASSSRDRASYEQYFGPGTRLTVT.

J is TRBJ2-1 and V is TRBV9; TRBD2 agrees at 10 bases. Germline V gives CDR1 SGDLS, CDR2 YYNGEE. The CDR3 consists of 17 residues. V lost 7 bases, J lost 1 base, and 11 bases stayed unmatched. CDR3: CASHPGLARPSYNEQFF. CDR3 nucleotides: TGTGCCAGCCATCCGGGACTAGCGCGACCGTCCTACAATGAGCAGTTCTTC.

This chain connects TRBV2 to TRBJ1-4; D call uncertain. The CDR3 length is 15 residues. V was cut by 7 bases and J by 8 bases, with 20 bases left in between. Per germline, CDR1 SNHLY and CDR2 FYNNEI. CDR3 residues: CASTPPLFGSEKLFF. The CDR3 coding sequence is TGTGCCAGCACTCCACCCCTATTCGGGTCCGAAAAACTGTTTTTT.

The J gene is TRBJ2-3, the V gene TRBV5-1, with D possibly TRBD1 on 5 matching bases. This CDR3 is 13 amino acids long. V was cut by 4 bases and J by 3 bases, with 9 bases left in between. The germline V gene encodes CDR1 SGHRS and CDR2 YFSETQ. CDR3: CASSPDNTDTQYF. The CDR3 DNA follows: TGCGCCAGCAGCCCGGACAATACAGATACGCAGTATTTT.

The table lists this clone with a count of one. The chain uses TRBV4-1 and TRBJ2-1, with D possibly TRBD2 on 6 matching bases. This CDR3 is built from 19 residues. Germline-derived CDR1 and CDR2 are MGHRA and YSYEKL. Trimming pared 2 bases from V and 4 bases from J, leaving 24 bases between. The CDR3 spells CASSQTPALGTGKYNEQFF. The CDR3 DNA reads as TGCGCCAGCAGCCAAACCCCGGCCCTCGGGACTGGTAAATACAATGAGCAGTTCTTC.

The chain links TRBV7-9 to TRBJ2-1; weak D call: TRBD2 (5 bases). Trimming removed 3 bases at V and 0 bases at J, with 9 bases between. This CDR3 comprises 15 residues. CDR1 and CDR2 from the germline V gene are SEHNR and FQNEAQ (reference sequence). The CDR3 coding sequence is TGTGCCAGCAGCTTTCCGGGGAGCTCCTACAATGAGCAGTTCTTC. Amino acid sequence: CASSFPGSSYNEQFF.

V and J are TRBV29-1 and TRBJ2-7, with D perhaps matching TRBD1 (6 bases). Trimming took off 3 bases at V and 3 bases at J, with 15 bases between the two ends. The CDR3 contains 14 residues. Germline V gene lookup returns CDR1 SQVTM and CDR2 ANQGSEA. CDR3 coding DNA: TGCAGCGTTGATCCCAGGGGCCAAGGCTACGAGCAGTACTTC. Protein: CSVDPRGQGYEQYF.

V and J are TRBV19 and TRBJ1-5; a weak D match, TRBD1 (6 bases). The CDR3 length is 14 residues. The V gene's germline CDR1 is LNHDA and CDR2 SQIVND (reference sequence). V lost 5 bases and J lost 3, with 11 bases in between. The CDR3 coding sequence is TGTGCCAGTAGTCGCGACAGGATCAATCAGCCCCAGCATTTT. This sequence encodes CASSRDRINQPQHF.

J is TRBJ2-1 and V is TRBV18; 12 bases are a match to TRBD2. V lost 4 bases to trimming and J lost 3 bases; unmatched junction nucleotides: 1. The CDR3 totals 15 residues. Germline lookup yields CDR1 KGHSH and CDR2 LQKENI. CDR3 residues: CASSQLAGGYNEQFF. Here the CDR3 DNA reads TGTGCCAGCTCACAACTAGCGGGAGGCTACAATGAGCAGTTCTTC.

This chain uses TRBV5-1 with TRBJ2-1; the D is unclear. Per germline, CDR1 SGHRS and CDR2 YFSETQ. CDR3 size: 14 residues. Between the trimmed V and J ends, which lost 0 bases and 8 bases, there was a span of 12 bases. The CDR3 bases are TGCGCCAGCAGCTTGGACGCCAAACACCATGAGCAGTTCTTC. The encoded protein is CASSLDAKHHEQFF.

V usage is TRBV18 and J usage is TRBJ2-4, with unresolved D. The germline V and J ends were trimmed by 2 bases and 1 base, with 12 bases remaining between them. The V gene's germline CDR1 is KGHSH and CDR2 LQKENI. CDR3 length: 16 residues. The CDR3 region has the DNA TGTGCCAGCTCACCATTACCACGCGCGGCCAAAAACATTCAGTACTTC. Protein sequence: CASSPLPRAAKNIQYF.

This clone was detected only once. The chain carries TRBV19 and TRBJ2-1, with 9 bases aligning to TRBD2. The CDR3 totals 15 residues. The trim removed 5 bases at V and 8 bases at J, leaving 10 bases unmatched. Germline V gene lookup returns CDR1 LNHDA and CDR2 SQIVND (reference sequence). Written as DNA, the CDR3 is TGTGCCAGTAGTCCTGGTCAAGGGACTAGCTATGAGCAGTTCTTC. Its protein product is CASSPGQGTSYEQFF.

The chain couples TRBV15 to TRBJ2-4; TRBD2 aligns across 8 bases. The V gene's germline CDR1 is LNHNV and CDR2 YYDKDF (reference sequence). V lost 1 base to trimming and J lost 11 bases; unmatched junction nucleotides: 13. CDR3 length: 16 amino acids. The CDR3 DNA reads TGTGCCACCAGCAGAGCTCAGCCGGGGGGGGCCCATCTTCAGTACTTC. This translates into CATSRAQPGGAHLQYF.

V gene TRBV5-6 combines with J gene TRBJ2-7, with a tentative D call TRBD1 (6 bases). The CDR3 runs 14 residues. Per germline, CDR1 SGHDT and CDR2 YYEEEE. V shed 4 bases and J shed 3 bases, with 14 bases lying between them. This chain's CDR3 is CASSTDRIFYEQYF. CDR3 nucleotides: TGTGCCAGCAGCACGGACAGAATTTTCTACGAGCAGTACTTC.

The chain joins TRBV7-9 to TRBJ1-1; D gene uncertain. CDR1 and CDR2 from the germline V gene are SEHNR and FQNEAQ (reference sequence). V lost 7 bases to trimming and J lost 2 bases, with 8 bases between them. The CDR3 runs 12 residues. CDR3 loop: CASTGINTEAFF. CDR3 nucleotide sequence: TGTGCCAGCACGGGTATAAACACTGAAGCTTTCTTT.

This chain joins TRBV6-5 and TRBJ2-1, with 8 bases aligning to TRBD2. The CDR3 consists of 14 residues. Germline CDR1 and CDR2: MNHEY and SVGAGI. The V segment lost 2 bases and the J segment 9 bases; nucleotides outside the gene matches: 6. CDR3 amino acids: CASSYTSGSAEQFF. As DNA, the CDR3 is TGTGCCAGCAGTTACACCAGCGGGAGCGCTGAGCAGTTCTTC.

The chain is built from TRBV4-1 and TRBJ1-4; TRBD1 matches 9 bases. V lost 4 bases to trimming and J lost 4 bases; unmatched junction nucleotides: 16. The CDR3 is made up of 19 amino acids. In germline, CDR1 is MGHRA, CDR2 YSYEKL. CDR3 sequence (DNA): TGCGCCAGCAGCCGTAACCCTCGTGTTGGGACAGGGAGTAATGAAAAACTGTTTTTT. It yields the protein CASSRNPRVGTGSNEKLFF.